This T cell receptor beta chain was found in a study of cytomegalovirus exposure and HLA in healthy donors (dated by TCRdb to about 2017). General notes on the study: According to an earlier analysis of 587 of the donors, about 170 million T cells yielded some 120 million unique TCR beta sequences and roughly 280 Gb of sequence data. A later genetic analysis used genome-wide SNP genotypes for about three fifths of the roughly 700 donors, treating that subset as a discovery cohort. Rather than drawing on any new phenotypic data, the later analysis identified candidate immune exposures from TCR beta sequences and the way those sequences occurred across donors. In a later analysis, previously published TCR beta repertoires from several hundred donors were re-analyzed and high-resolution HLA genotyping was added so that TCR occurrence patterns could be studied. To decide whether each TCR beta V gene segment behaved as functional or pseudogenic, an earlier analysis of some 600 of the donors relied on high-throughput TCR beta sequencing. Across 398 genotyped donors of the cohort, an average of approximately 240,000 unique TCR beta nucleotide sequences per donor were sequenced, and roughly 18% of those sequences were non-productive. To predict cytomegalovirus infection status, the study brought together high-throughput TCR immunosequencing, statistical association of individual TCRs with disease status, and machine learning. A separate validation cohort of roughly 130 different subjects was used in addition to the roughly 700-subject first cohort. The genetic ancestry cluster associated with self-reported Caucasian donors included roughly 84% of the roughly 390 genotyped donors. The study aimed to test whether signatures of past pathogen exposure could be identified by cataloging public T cell receptors. Typing coverage differed by locus: A, B, C, DRB1 and DQB1 were typed in roughly 620-630 donors, DQA1 in around 500, DPA1 in around 610, and DPB1 in roughly 450. Roughly 320 gigabases of sequencing data and roughly 80 million unique TCR sequences made up an early release that covered over 550 HLA-typed donors. Both class I and class II loci were covered by HLA typing, at four-digit resolution. Roughly 5 DR-DQ haplotypes were treated as single units for association and clustering because of strong linkage in the cohort. Every repertoire in the discovery cohort had been generated on one and the same sequencing platform. The T cell repertoires of 700 or so subjects were profiled by immunosequencing and related to cytomegalovirus serostatus. Donor age, sex, ethnicity and CMV serostatus were compiled together with the repertoire data. Beyond this particular receptor, the publication reports: In a later analysis, HLA-associated TCR beta chains were found to be more clonally expanded and to have lower generation probabilities than equally common non-associated chains. The 87-base-pair reads could not distinguish some IMGT-functional V segments, including TRBV6-2 and TRBV6-3, so those segments were excluded. Linkage disequilibrium might explain the correlated functional status among segregating V segments, but an unknown experimental factor could not be ruled out. Because HLA typing was unavailable for some donors at each locus, only the typed subset was used in association tests. For the cohort, immune exposure information was limited to CMV serostatus. A later analysis found that TCR association rates varied across HLA loci, with DRB1 alleles showing the most associated TCRs and HLA-C alleles the fewest. Strong co-occurrence of HLA alleles, especially DR and DQ, made assigning TCR associations to individual alleles difficult. According to a later analysis, parvovirus B19, influenza, CMV and Epstein-Barr virus appeared linked to several top co-occurrence clusters. A later analysis associated about 17,000 TCR beta sequences with specific HLA alleles at a false discovery rate of 0.05. Broadly in line with IMGT annotations, most TCR beta V segments showed up in productive rearrangements about 87% or about 30% of the time in an earlier analysis of approximately 640 of the donors. Seventeen rarely observed V segments, including chromosome 9 orphons, were excluded from the earlier analysis of approximately 600 of the donors because counts were too low. A further reported finding was that TCR beta sequences accurately predicted the HLA-A and HLA-B alleles for most subjects in the first cohort. A later analysis found that most CMV-associated TCR beta chains appeared HLA-restricted, with HLA associations seemingly driven largely by CMV exposure. Cytomegalovirus status was reported to be diagnosed by the classifier with high specificity and sensitivity in both the original and validation cohorts. It was suggested by the authors that the approach could potentially be generalized to other disease states and immunological phenotypes. This cohort had only TCR beta chains sequenced, and the lack of alpha or paired-chain data limited which features could be detected. Compared with the 666-donor mean, donors in an Asian-associated ancestry cluster had fewer N-insertions in productive TCRs, according to a later genetic analysis. Most TCR sequences were seen in very few donors, while some public TCRs were found in many individuals. A later genetic analysis associated a missense DCLRE1C variant with V-gene and J-gene trimming of TCR beta chains, and an independent cohort replicated the association. A cluster of highly shared sequence variants was judged likely to be a technical artifact of the sequencing pipeline. The presence/absence analyses assumed that sequencing depth was roughly uniform across donors, and that assumption may not be true. In vitro tests confirmed that a few of the cytomegalovirus-associated TCR beta chains recognize cytomegalovirus antigens. A total of 150 or so TCR beta chains were listed by the study as associated with cytomegalovirus.

The cohort consisted of 670 or so healthy bone marrow donors. At the time of sampling, every cohort member was nominally healthy, though immune exposures that went unrecorded were likely present. The donor was CMV seropositive and was included in the group of 250 to 300 seropositive cohort members. A peripheral blood sample was provided by each donor, and peripheral blood mononuclear cells were used for TCR beta sequencing. Genomic DNA was extracted from the blood cell samples with the Qiagen DNeasy Blood Extraction Kit. From cysteine to phenylalanine, the CDR3 is 14 amino acids long. CDR3 DNA is the only sequence kept; it has 42 bases, read in frame from the first base. CDR1 and CDR2 are drawn from the germline V gene: SGDLS, YYNGEE. Deletion took 0 bases off V and 5 bases off J, with a span of 9 bases between the germline ends. Library preparation used the immunoSEQ multiplex PCR assay. The multiplex PCR relied on a mix of 60 forward primers for TCR Vbeta segments and 13 reverse primers for TCR Jbeta segments. The CDR3 region of rearranged TCR beta genes was amplified from genomic DNA by a multiplex PCR assay. The Illumina HiSeq System was used to sequence the amplified TCR beta libraries as 87-base-pair reads. On the authors' methods: A later analysis counted about 80 million unique TCR beta chains across the roughly 700 repertoires, and roughly 9.9 million of these chains were shared by at least two donors. A nearest-neighbor algorithm error-corrected the raw reads and collapsed the reads into unique sequences, merging closely related sequences to remove PCR and sequencing errors. CDR3 sequences were aligned to IMGT reference sequences to assign V, D and J gene segments. For a sequence to be retained, at least a six-nucleotide match to both a V gene segment and a J gene segment was required. A rearrangement was called productive if the CDR3 had no stop codons and remained in frame with V and J, and every other rearrangement was called non-productive. Following IMGT convention, CDR3 was defined as the stretch from the second conserved V-encoded cysteine to the conserved J-encoded phenylalanine. Sequences without an unambiguous match to a single V gene segment were excluded from the earlier analysis of a few hundred of the donors. In an earlier analysis of approximately 560 of the donors, a V segment was called functional when productive rearrangements were above 56.7%, and segregating when the standard deviation between donors exceeded 5%. To diagnose cytomegalovirus status from the catalog of TCR beta chain sequences, a statistical classification framework was built. V and J gene assignment, in a later analysis, came from comparing TCR nucleotide sequences with IMGT/GENE-DB human TR gene sequences. In a later analysis, CDR3 sequences and most-parsimonious VDJ recombination scenarios were assigned using the TCRdist pipeline. In a later analysis, each TCR beta chain was defined by its CDR3 amino acid sequence together with its V-gene family, and reads lacking a unique V-gene family were excluded. In a later analysis, nearly 600 highly shared, low-generation-probability nucleotide sequences were removed to address suspected cross-contamination and a sequencing artifact. In a later analysis, a clonal expansion index for each public chain was calculated from normalized within-repertoire ranks of inferred template counts. In a later analysis, generation probabilities were computed using a VDJ recombination model fitted to out-of-frame rearrangements, and the results were checked against IGoR. In a later analysis, TCR-TCR, TCR-HLA and TCR-CMV co-occurrence was scored with hypergeometric tests, and a repertoire-size bias correction was applied to TCR pairs. In a later analysis, false discovery rates were estimated by permuting HLA or CMV assignments 20 times. In a later analysis, co-occurring TCRs were grouped with DBSCAN, and TCRdist sequence similarity was added when clustering was performed within HLA-allele-positive subsets. For co-occurrence clustering, repertoires with fewer than 30,000 or more than 120,000 public chains were excluded, along with a handful of repertoires with anomalous nucleotide sharing. The source is immuneACCESS, and TCRdb retained only in-frame sequences with V and J called. Part of the clones is not carried over; for the studies checked, unresolved V genes explain less than half of this, and the remainder is unexplained. V, J and clone size were drawn from that table, and D and trimming were deduced from the DNA. The sample has over 150,000 clones on record, 77% of them singletons. The top ten clones comprise roughly 7% of the sample.

As concerns this clone: The specificity of this receptor is unknown. Base qualities are not at hand, and no much larger clone is one base apart.

This receptor was taken from a male donor in good health and CMV-seropositive. Material: PBMCs. This chain is built from TRBV9 and TRBJ2-1; TRBD2 is a possible D gene, resting on 5 matching bases. The base sequence is TGTGCCAGCAGCGTAGCGGGGTACGACAATGAGCAGTTCTTC. Its protein reads: CASSVAGYDNEQFF.